Listed here are 23 T cell receptor beta chains from one sample, sequenced in a study of T-cell memory formation after mild COVID-19. TCRdb ran MiXCR on the 5' RACE reads and lists one entry per CDR3 protein. The data contain over 25,000 distinct CDR3 sequences, roughly 20% of them singletons. The sequencing sample was made of PBMCs or a T cell subset sorted from them (not recorded which). The source is an adult who had mild COVID-19 (a few samples of this study predate the infection). Cell type and time point are not known.

This clonotype is medium-sized within its sample. The chain joins TRBV6-6 to TRBJ1-1; 8 bases line up with TRBD1. From germline, CDR1 is MNHNY and CDR2 SVGAGI (reference sequence). J was trimmed by 3 bases and V by 2 bases; bases with no gene match: 8. CDR3 length: 16 amino acids. This CDR3 is CASSYPVGQGYTEAFF. CDR3 nucleotide sequence: TGTGCCAGCAGTTACCCGGTCGGACAGGGATACACTGAAGCTTTCTTT.

This clonotype was seen many times. The rearrangement uses TRBV3-1 and TRBJ2-2; the D gene is possibly TRBD1 (6 bases). The CDR3 has 14 amino acids. Germline CDR1 is LGHDT and CDR2 is YNNKEL (reference sequence). With 4 bases removed from V and 5 bases from J, the gap between germline ends came to 11 bases. This CDR3 reads CASSPRTATGELFF. The CDR3 coding sequence is TGTGCCAGCAGCCCGCGGACAGCTACCGGGGAGCTGTTTTTT.

This clonotype was picked up many times. J is TRBJ1-1 and V is TRBV28, with D possibly TRBD1 on 5 matching bases. V was trimmed by 1 base and J by 4 bases, leaving 19 bases between them. The CDR3 contains 17 residues. The germline gives CDR1 MDHEN, CDR2 SYDVKM. The CDR3 here is CASSLFGPLRVSTEAFF. The CDR3 DNA reads as TGTGCCAGCAGTTTATTTGGTCCCCTCAGGGTGAGCACTGAAGCTTTCTTT.

V is TRBV6-2 or TRBV6-3 and J is TRBJ2-7, with no clear D. Germline loops: CDR1 MNHEY, CDR2 SVGEGT. The CDR3 has 14 residues. With 5 bases removed from V and 0 bases from J, the gap between germline ends came to 11 bases. In DNA, the CDR3 is TGTGCCAGCAGTACGGCCGGAGCCTCCTACGAGCAGTACTTC. It yields the protein CASSTAGASYEQYF.

This clonotype was observed many times. The genes are TRBV6-5 and TRBJ1-5; maybe TRBD1 (5 bases). Germline assignment: CDR1 MNHEY and CDR2 SVGAGI. Trimming stripped 6 bases from V and 2 bases from J, with 11 bases between. This CDR3 has 14 residues. The CDR3 sequence is CASRGPGGNQPQHF. CDR3 nucleotide sequence: TGTGCCAGCAGGGGACCGGGGGGCAATCAGCCCCAGCATTTT.

There are many counts of this clonotype. The chain is built from TRBV12-3 or TRBV12-4 and TRBJ1-2, with D perhaps matching TRBD1 (5 bases). V was clipped by 5 bases and J by 4 bases, with 11 bases between them. The CDR3 runs to 13 residues. DNA for the CDR3: TGTGCCAGCAGTCCGGACAATCCCTATGGCTACACCTTC. The encoded protein is CASSPDNPYGYTF.

This clonotype was recorded at least ten times. V and J are TRBV5-1 and TRBJ2-2; tentatively, D is TRBD2 (6 bases). The CDR3 has 16 residues. CDR1 SGHRS and CDR2 YFSETQ come from the germline V gene. Trimming left V 0 bases short and J 5 bases short, with 14 bases between. The CDR3 spells CASSLVPIAETGELFF. CDR3 bases: TGCGCCAGCAGCTTGGTCCCTATAGCGGAGACCGGGGAGCTGTTTTTT.

This clonotype has a count of ten or more. The chain has TRBV5-5 and TRBJ2-7; 7 nucleotides align to TRBD1. Germline V gives CDR1 SGHKS, CDR2 YYEKEE (reference sequence). With V trimmed by 0 bases and J by 3 bases, 6 bases remained unmatched. The CDR3 contains 15 residues. CDR3: CASSLAWTGGYEQYF. The CDR3 nucleotides read TGTGCCAGCAGCTTGGCGTGGACAGGAGGCTACGAGCAGTACTTC.

The chain couples TRBV20-1 to TRBJ2-7; no definite D call. CDR3 length: 13 amino acids. V gave up 3 bases and J gave up 9 bases, with 18 bases separating them. CDR1 and CDR2 (germline): DFQATT, SNEGSKA (reference sequence). This CDR3 is CSASASRLAVQYF. CDR3 bases: TGCAGTGCTAGCGCGAGTAGGCTTGCGGTGCAGTACTTC.

This clonotype was counted many times. The chain has TRBV29-1 and TRBJ2-3, with 14 bases identical to TRBD2. With V trimmed by 7 bases and J by 7 bases, 10 bases remained unmatched. There are 15 residues in the CDR3. Germline-derived CDR1 and CDR2 are SQVTM and ANQGSEA. The CDR3 DNA reads TGCAGCGGAGGTCGCGGGACTAGCGGGAGCAATACGCAGTATTTT. Its protein is CSGGRGTSGSNTQYF.

A note on this clonotype: Germline and junction disagree at one end, which may indicate a read error. The chain recombines TRBV7-6 with TRBJ2-2, with D unresolved. The CDR3 contains 12 residues. CDR1 and CDR2 (germline): SGHVS, FNYEAQ. CDR3 DNA: TGTGCCAGCAGCACGAACCCCGGGGAGCTGTTTTTT. It translates to CASSTNPGELFF.

Ten or more counts support this clonotype. The CDR3 spells CASRRHRGNTEAFF. Here the CDR3 DNA reads TGTGCCAGCAGAAGGCACCGGGGGAACACTGAAGCTTTCTTT. J is TRBJ1-1 and V is TRBV12-3 or TRBV12-4; no firm D call. Trimming shortened V by 6 bases and J by 1 base, and 12 bases separated the two germline ends. This CDR3 comprises 14 residues.

This clonotype has at least ten counts. The chain uses TRBV19 and TRBJ2-3, with no clear D. Germline V gene sequence: CDR1 LNHDA, CDR2 SQIVND (reference sequence). With 3 bases removed from V and 0 bases from J, the gap between germline ends came to 10 bases. The CDR3 covers 15 residues. CDR3 sequence reads: CASSMWQTSTDTQYF. Written as DNA, the CDR3 is TGTGCCAGTAGTATGTGGCAAACAAGCACAGATACGCAGTATTTT. The entire variable domain, with the rest obtained from reference TRBV19 and TRBJ2-3, is as follows: DGGITQSPKYLFRKEGQNVTLSCEQNLNHDAMYWYRQDPGQGLRLIYYSQIVNDFQKGDIAEGYSVSREKKESFPLTVTSAQKNPTAFYLCASSMWQTSTDTQYFGPGTRLTVL.

The chain links TRBV11-2 to TRBJ2-3, with a weak D call TRBD2 (6 bases). This CDR3 comprises 19 residues. Germline-derived CDR1 and CDR2 are SGHAT and FQNNGV. V was pared by 1 base and J by 4 bases, with 24 bases between. CDR3 protein: CASSLVGMEGKYGADTQYF. CDR3 bases: TGTGCCAGCAGCTTAGTTGGTATGGAGGGGAAATATGGCGCAGATACGCAGTATTTT.

This clonotype was counted ten times or more. The chain has TRBV4-3 and TRBJ2-1, with TRBD1 matching over 10 bases. This CDR3 has 15 amino acids. Per the germline V gene, CDR1 is LGHNA and CDR2 is YSLEER. The V gene end was trimmed by 2 bases and the J gene end by 7 bases; junction bases not matched to a gene: 5. CDR3 sequence reads: CASSQSGTGANEQFF. Here the CDR3 DNA reads TGCGCCAGCAGCCAATCCGGGACAGGGGCGAATGAGCAGTTCTTC.

This clonotype was seen repeatedly, ten times or more. This chain uses TRBV18 with TRBJ1-5; tentative D call: TRBD1 (6 bases). V shed 0 bases and J shed 0 bases, with 12 bases lying between them. Germline assignment: CDR1 KGHSH and CDR2 LQKENI. This CDR3 has 17 residues. CDR3 sequence reads: CASSPPGGARSNQPQHF. CDR3 coding DNA: TGTGCCAGCTCACCACCCGGGGGGGCCCGTAGCAATCAGCCCCAGCATTTT.

The table lists this clonotype with many counts. This rearrangement joins TRBV30 to TRBJ2-1, with D maybe TRBD2 (6 bases). There are 18 residues in the CDR3. CDR1 is GTSNPN, CDR2 SVGIG, per germline (reference sequence). Trimming shortened V by 1 base and J by 0 bases, and 19 bases separated the two germline ends. The CDR3 is CAWSERAHLISSYNEQFF. The CDR3 DNA reads TGTGCCTGGAGTGAGCGGGCCCACCTCATTAGCTCCTACAATGAGCAGTTCTTC.

This clonotype has ten or more counts. The chain joins TRBV30 to TRBJ1-3; D perhaps matches TRBD1 (5 bases). V lost 4 bases, J lost 2 bases, and 12 bases lay in between. The CDR3 extends over 14 amino acids. Germline V gives CDR1 GTSNPN, CDR2 SVGIG (reference sequence). This chain's CDR3 is CAWTAGFAGNTIYF. CDR3 sequence (DNA): TGTGCCTGGACCGCAGGGTTTGCTGGAAACACCATATATTTT.

This clonotype was recorded many times. The gene calls are TRBV4-2 and TRBJ1-3; 9 bases line up with TRBD1. Losses at the gene ends were 3 bases for V and 0 bases for J; bases not matched to a gene: 6. In germline, CDR1 is LGHNA, CDR2 YNFKEQ. This CDR3 spans 17 amino acids. CDR3 nucleotides: TGTGCCAGCAGCCAGGGACAGGGCCGATACTCTGGAAACACCATATATTTT. Encoded protein: CASSQGQGRYSGNTIYF.

As regards this clonotype: Just one base apart from a much larger clone, this may be a read error. The chain couples TRBV5-1 to TRBJ2-1; D remains ambiguous. Germline loops: CDR1 SGHRS, CDR2 YFSETQ. The CDR3 length is 15 residues. V was cut by 3 bases and J by 6 bases, with 16 bases left in between. The CDR3 sequence: CASSWRGTYSNEQFF. The CDR3 DNA reads as TGCGCCAGCAGCTGGCGCGGCACATATTCCAATGAGCAGTTCTTC.

This clonotype was detected ten times or more. J is TRBJ2-1 and V is TRBV12-3 or TRBV12-4; tentative D call: TRBD2 (6 bases). The V end was cut by 1 base, the J end by 12 bases, with 7 bases between. The CDR3 loop spans 11 amino acids. Here the CDR3 reads CASSLGGGQFF. The CDR3 DNA follows: TGTGCCAGCAGTTTAGGGGGAGGGCAGTTCTTC.

In this sample, this clonotype turned up many times. V usage is TRBV4-2 and J usage is TRBJ1-3, with D tentatively TRBD1 (5 bases). The V gene lost 0 bases and the J gene lost 2 bases, with 8 bases spanning the gap. CDR1 is LGHNA and CDR2 is YNFKEQ in the germline V gene. The CDR3 is 15 amino acids. The CDR3: CASSQEGGTGNTIYF. CDR3 DNA: TGTGCCAGCAGCCAAGAGGGGGGAACTGGAAACACCATATATTTT.

This clonotype ranks as medium-sized (0.01 to 0.1%). The chain has TRBV7-2 and TRBJ2-5; TRBD1 matches 9 bases. The CDR3 totals 16 residues. The V gene's germline CDR1 is SGHTA and CDR2 FQGNSA. Trimming at V came to 7 bases and at J to 4 bases, leaving 13 bases not matched to a gene. The DNA of the CDR3 is TGTGCCAGCACCCTAGTGGACAGGGGAAGTGCAGAGACCCAGTACTTC. It specifies CASTLVDRGSAETQYF.